The 20 T cell receptor beta chains below were found in one sample sequenced in a study of T cell repertoires in cytomegalovirus infection. One entry per CDR3 protein results from TCRdb running MiXCR on the reads. The sample includes fewer than 200,000 distinct CDR3 sequences, about a tenth of them seen just once. Sequenced input: PBMCs. The source is a human donor in good health (CMV status not recorded). Some clones in this sample may be carry-over from other donors' samples.

A few counts support this clonotype. The chain joins TRBV7-2 to TRBJ2-1, with 12 nucleotides matching TRBD2. There are 15 residues in the CDR3. With 4 bases clipped from V and 4 bases from J, the junction kept 2 bases outside the gene matches. In germline, CDR1 is SGHTA, CDR2 FQGNSA. The CDR3 is CASSWTSGAYNEQFF. The CDR3 nucleotides read TGTGCCAGCAGCTGGACTAGCGGGGCTTACAATGAGCAGTTCTTC.

V and J are TRBV7-2 and TRBJ2-7; D is undetermined. V dropped 5 bases and J dropped 2 bases, with 10 bases sitting between them. This CDR3 is built from 13 residues. From germline, CDR1 is SGHTA and CDR2 FQGNSA. CDR3 protein: CASSHNGTYEQYF. As DNA, the CDR3 is TGTGCCAGCAGCCATAACGGCACCTACGAGCAGTACTTC.

This clonotype was picked up many times. This chain links TRBV7-2 with TRBJ1-5; 11 bases fit TRBD1. The length of the CDR3 is 18 residues. Germline V gene sequence: CDR1 SGHTA, CDR2 FQGNSA. The V and J ends lost 5 bases and 1 base, in that order; junction bases with no gene match: 10. The CDR3 DNA reads as TGTGCCAGCAGCGGGGGGACAGGGGGAGTGGGGAGCAATCAGCCCCAGCATTTT. It encodes CASSGGTGGVGSNQPQHF.

This clonotype was seen repeatedly, ten times or more. The J gene is TRBJ2-2, the V gene TRBV7-2, with TRBD2 as a possible D gene (6 bases). Trimming left V 4 bases short and J 1 base short, with 7 bases between. This CDR3 is built from 14 residues. Germline loops: CDR1 SGHTA, CDR2 FQGNSA. CDR3 region: CASSSTRNTGELFF. CDR3 coding DNA: TGTGCCAGCAGCTCGACTAGGAACACCGGGGAGCTGTTTTTT.

The CDR3, as DNA: TGCAGTGCCATACAGGTTTCCTCTGGAAACACCATATATTTT. It yields the protein CSAIQVSSGNTIYF. V and J are TRBV20-1 and TRBJ1-3, with D possibly matching TRBD1 (5 bases). The CDR3 extends over 14 amino acids. V lost 6 bases, J lost 0 bases, and 12 bases lay in between. The germline V gene encodes CDR1 DFQATT and CDR2 SNEGSKA (reference sequence).

For this clonotype: This may be a read error: a much more frequent sequence differs by one nucleotide. CDR3 bases: TGTGCCGGCAGCTTGGAGGCGTCCGCCTCCTACGAGCAGTACTTC. Translating it yields CAGSLEASASYEQYF. This chain uses TRBV7-9 with TRBJ2-7; D perhaps matches TRBD2 (5 bases). Germline V CDR1 and CDR2: SEHNR, FQNEAQ (reference sequence). The CDR3 has 15 amino acids.

This clonotype was seen more than once but under ten times. This rearrangement joins TRBV20-1 to TRBJ2-5; 8 nucleotides align to TRBD2. The junction had 14 bases not matched to a gene; V was cut back by 3 bases and J by 5 bases. The CDR3 has 16 amino acids. Germline assignment: CDR1 DFQATT and CDR2 SNEGSKA (reference sequence). CDR3 nucleotides: TGCAGTGCTAGTGGACTACAAGCGGGAGATGGGGAGACCCAGTACTTC. Translating it yields CSASGLQAGDGETQYF.

This clonotype was recorded many times. V gene TRBV7-2 combines with J gene TRBJ2-1; possible D gene TRBD2, 6 bases. V was cut by 3 bases and J by 2 bases, with 14 bases left in between. CDR1 SGHTA and CDR2 FQGNSA come from the germline V gene. The CDR3 sequence is 16 residues long. The CDR3 DNA sequence: TGTGCCAGCAGCTTGGTCGGGCCGGGGGCCTACAATGAGCAGTTCTTC. Its protein is CASSLVGPGAYNEQFF.

V gene TRBV5-4 combines with J gene TRBJ2-6; no clear D. Trimming removed 2 bases from V and 2 bases from J, with 8 bases in between. Germline V gene sequence: CDR1 SGHNT, CDR2 YYREEE (reference sequence). CDR3 size: 15 residues. CDR3 region: CASSFPGTGANVLTF. CDR3 DNA sequence: TGTGCCAGCAGCTTCCCAGGAACTGGGGCCAACGTCCTGACTTTC.

The CDR3 DNA sequence: TGTGCCAGCAGTCAAAGCTTGGGGGACCACAATCAGCCCCAGCATTTT. This translates into CASSQSLGDHNQPQHF. This rearrangement joins TRBV28 to TRBJ1-5; D is possibly TRBD1 (5 bases). This CDR3 contains 16 residues. Trimming took off 5 bases at V and 3 bases at J, with 17 bases between the two ends. Germline V gene lookup returns CDR1 MDHEN and CDR2 SYDVKM.

The CDR3 bases are TGTGCCAGCAGCGACCCGTGGGGAGCGGTCAATGAGCAGTTCTTC. Its protein product is CASSDPWGAVNEQFF. The chain joins TRBV7-9 to TRBJ2-1; D may be TRBD2 (5 bases). The CDR3 spans 15 residues. The germline V gene encodes CDR1 SEHNR and CDR2 FQNEAQ (reference sequence). The V gene lost 5 bases and the J gene lost 6 bases, with 17 bases spanning the gap.

This clonotype was observed many times. The gene calls are TRBV12-3 or TRBV12-4 and TRBJ2-2, with 8 nucleotides matching TRBD1. This CDR3 has 16 residues. V shed 4 bases, J shed 2 bases, and the junction held 6 bases outside the gene matches. The CDR3 loop reads CASSWTPGGNTGELFF. In DNA form, the CDR3 reads TGTGCCAGCAGTTGGACCCCAGGGGGCAACACCGGGGAGCTGTTTTTT.

This clonotype was counted a few times. The chain uses TRBV14 and TRBJ2-2, with TRBD1 matching 9 bases. CDR1 and CDR2 from the germline V gene are SGHDN and FVKESK. There are 18 residues in the CDR3. Germline trimming cut 0 bases from V and 2 bases from J; bases unmatched to any gene: 7. CDR3 sequence: CASSQEDRGRRNTGELFF. The CDR3 DNA reads as TGTGCCAGCAGCCAAGAGGACAGGGGTAGGCGAAACACCGGGGAGCTGTTTTTT.

There are a few counts of this clonotype. The chain has TRBV7-9 and TRBJ2-5; D perhaps matches TRBD2 (5 bases). Germline V lookup: CDR1 SEHNR, CDR2 FQNEAQ (reference sequence). V dropped 4 bases and J dropped 5 bases, with 20 bases sitting between them. The length of the CDR3 is 16 residues. CDR3: CASSSEVSGPRETQYF. Written as DNA, the CDR3 is TGTGCCAGCAGCTCCGAGGTGAGCGGCCCTCGGGAGACCCAGTACTTC.

This clonotype was seen a handful of times. V gene TRBV18 combines with J gene TRBJ1-4; TRBD1 matches at 8 bases. Germline V lookup: CDR1 KGHSH, CDR2 LQKENI. This CDR3 spans 14 amino acids. With V trimmed by 6 bases and J by 7 bases, 7 bases remained unmatched. DNA for the CDR3: TGTGCCAGCTCTAACGACAGGGGTCGTGAAAAACTGTTTTTT. It codes for CASSNDRGREKLFF.

The sample holds many counts of this clonotype. The chain is built from TRBV20-1 and TRBJ2-1; maybe TRBD1 (6 bases). V gave up 5 bases and J gave up 7 bases, with 27 bases separating them. This CDR3 region has 17 residues. The germline gives CDR1 DFQATT, CDR2 SNEGSKA (reference sequence). This CDR3 reads CSALPLQGFAFTNEQFF. The DNA for the CDR3 is TGCAGTGCTTTACCCCTACAGGGCTTCGCCTTCACTAATGAGCAGTTCTTC.

This clonotype came up many times. This chain links TRBV20-1 with TRBJ2-7; 15 nucleotides line up with TRBD2. The V segment lost 3 bases and the J segment 3 bases; nucleotides outside the gene matches: 6. CDR1 is DFQATT and CDR2 is SNEGSKA in the germline V gene (reference sequence). The CDR3 is made up of 16 amino acids. CDR3 sequence reads: CSASRGLAGGGYEQYF. CDR3 nucleotides: TGCAGTGCTAGTCGGGGACTAGCGGGAGGAGGCTACGAGCAGTACTTC.

The rearrangement joins TRBV18 to TRBJ2-7; D is undetermined. The V end lost 5 bases, the J end lost 4 bases, and 6 bases lay between the germline ends. CDR3 size: 11 residues. Germline V gene sequence: CDR1 KGHSH, CDR2 LQKENI. The CDR3 DNA reads as TGTGCCAGCTCAGCAGATTACGAGCAGTACTTC. This gives the protein CASSADYEQYF.

There are a few counts of this clonotype. The chain employs TRBV28 and TRBJ2-2; the D gene is possibly TRBD2 (6 bases). CDR1 MDHEN and CDR2 SYDVKM come from the germline V gene. Trimming stripped 5 bases from V and 3 bases from J, with 13 bases between. This CDR3 contains 15 residues. CDR3 nucleotide sequence: TGTGCCAGCAGTGCCTTTAGCGGTTACACCGGGGAGCTGTTTTTT. Translating it yields CASSAFSGYTGELFF.

This clonotype was observed many times. DNA for the CDR3: TGTGCCAGCAGCCAGAGTCGTAGCGGCTACGAGCAGTACTTC. Its protein is CASSQSRSGYEQYF. The chain links TRBV7-2 to TRBJ2-7, with a weak D call TRBD2 (6 bases). Germline CDR1 reads SGHTA; CDR2 reads FQGNSA. Deletions cut 5 bases from V and 3 bases from J, with 14 bases between. The CDR3 is 14 residues long.